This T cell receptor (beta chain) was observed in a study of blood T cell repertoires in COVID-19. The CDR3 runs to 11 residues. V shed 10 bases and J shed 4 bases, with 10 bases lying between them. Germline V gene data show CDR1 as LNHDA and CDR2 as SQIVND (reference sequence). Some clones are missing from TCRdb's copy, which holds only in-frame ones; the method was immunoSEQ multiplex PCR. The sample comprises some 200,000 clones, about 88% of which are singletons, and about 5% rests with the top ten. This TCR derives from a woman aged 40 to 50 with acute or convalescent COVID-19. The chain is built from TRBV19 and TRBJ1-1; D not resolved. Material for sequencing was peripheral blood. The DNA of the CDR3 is TGTGCCATTAAGGAGGCCACTGAAGCTTTCTTT. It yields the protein CAIKEATEAFF.